This is a list of T cell receptor beta chains from one sample in a study of vaccination and CD4 T cells after COVID-19. MiXCR, applied by TCRdb to the PCR reads, yields one record per CDR3 protein. In the table there are roughly 5,700 distinct CDR3 sequences, approximately 42% of which are singletons. These receptors are not linked to any known antigen. The sample was CD4+ T cells from blood, cultured in vitro. Receptors originate from a human donor in good health. Each CDR3 is given with its conserved first and last residue. Fields, in order: V gene, CDR3 protein.

TRBV19 CASSIARGGYGYTF
TRBV27 CASSQRVLQETQYF
TRBV7-6 CASSQTLAGNGELFF
TRBV7-8 CAHTDTNTGELFF
TRBV2 CASSFGTGRYQPQHF
TRBV19 CASSSGQGTEAFF
TRBV6-1 CASTVVNTEAFF
TRBV6-1 CASSTTQGAGGYTF
TRBV19 CASSLGRAATEAFF
TRBV6-1 CASSPGQGKNMNTEAFF
TRBV24-1 CATSEPYSAIYF
TRBV24-1 CATSSEGGLYNEQFF
TRBV5-5 CASSLVAGGKRDTEAFF
TRBV11-2 CASSRDSTDTQYF
TRBV15 CATSRDAESRVRSHEQYF
TRBV14 CASSQETGSSTDTQYF
TRBV7-9 CASSLETGQEAFF
TRBV21-1 CASSKDRGQNTEAFF
TRBV7-8 CASSLEQFYGYTF
TRBV6-1 CASSDSTVMGYTF
TRBV7-9 CASSLIGVVGEAFF
TRBV6-2/TRBV6-3 CASSHGSKASSPLHF
TRBV7-9 CASSLSIVNNEQFF
TRBV19 CASTAGITEAFF
TRBV11-3 CASRGSGQGFYEQYF
TRBV6-1 CASSARGVDTQYF
TRBV2 CASKQTYEQYF
TRBV20-1 CSAKRRGAGETQYF
TRBV19 CASKESLGETEAFF
TRBV11-2 CASSLGIAGVTDTQYF
TRBV6-1 CATSFYGQGSYEQYF
TRBV7-9 CASSAHGTNRSPLHF
TRBV12-5 CASGLSPQRVGYGYTF
TRBV7-9 CASSLGYQPQHF
TRBV10-2 CATSGPGNSPLHF
TRBV5-1 CASSLQGIGYNEQFF
TRBV11-2 CASSLWPLRLGVDTEAFF
TRBV2 CASSILGWTEAFF
TRBV7-3 CASSPQPGLSGNTIYF